Detailed here is one T cell receptor beta chain. Its antigen is still unknown. This specimen comes from a study of yellow fever vaccine responses in identical twins. General study findings and limits: Twins' vaccine T cell responses were reported to seem partly convergent and partly personalized.

TCRdb analysed the RT-PCR reads with MiXCR anew, one entry per CDR3 protein. This table has over 10,000 distinct CDR3 sequences, about four fifths appearing once. The CDR3 totals 15 residues. Germline values: CDR1 SGHNT, CDR2 YYREEE (reference sequence). V lost 2 bases to trimming and J lost 7 bases; unmatched junction nucleotides: 9. V and J are TRBV5-4 and TRBJ2-5; the match to TRBD2 covers 9 bases. This receptor was obtained from a woman between 18 and 30 years old who received the yellow fever vaccine. Sequencing was performed on T cells from blood (PBMCs), unsorted or a sorted subset (not recorded which), taken before or after yellow fever vaccination (not recorded which). The CDR3 loop reads CASSLAGGPLVTQYF. DNA for the CDR3: TGTGCCAGCAGCTTAGCGGGGGGTCCTTTAGTGACCCAGTACTTC.